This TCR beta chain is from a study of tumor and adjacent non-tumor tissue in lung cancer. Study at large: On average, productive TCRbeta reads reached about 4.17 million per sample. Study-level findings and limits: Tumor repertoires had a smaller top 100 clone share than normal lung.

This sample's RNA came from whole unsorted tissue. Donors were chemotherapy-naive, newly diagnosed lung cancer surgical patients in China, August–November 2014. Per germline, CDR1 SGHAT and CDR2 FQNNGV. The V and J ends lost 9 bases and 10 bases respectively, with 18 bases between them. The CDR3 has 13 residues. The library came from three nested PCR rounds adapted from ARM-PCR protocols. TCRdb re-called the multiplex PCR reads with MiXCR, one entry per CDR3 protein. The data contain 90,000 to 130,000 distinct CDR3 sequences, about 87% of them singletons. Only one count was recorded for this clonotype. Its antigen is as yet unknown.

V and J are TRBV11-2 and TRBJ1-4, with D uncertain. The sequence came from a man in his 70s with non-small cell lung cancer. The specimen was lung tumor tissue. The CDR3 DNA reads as TGTGCCAGGAACATAGTCAGAGGAGGAAAACTGTTTTTT. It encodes CARNIVRGGKLFF.